This TCR beta chain was documented in a study of blood T cell repertoires in COVID-19. About the study: The United States, Italy and Spain provided the acute and convalescent COVID-19 samples.

Per the original methods: Estimation of nucleated cell counts relied on the amplification of reference gene primers. Produced via immunoSEQ multiplex PCR; TCRdb's table is partial and in-frame only. The D gene and trimming were derived from the DNA, and the V and J assignments and clone size from that table. The sample shows hundreds of thousands of clones, roughly 80% of them seen only once. The CDR3 has 14 amino acids. Unmatched junction bases numbered 2, after V lost 4 bases and J lost 3 bases. Germline CDR1 and CDR2: MNHEY and SVGEGT. The sequenced material came from peripheral blood. This chain uses TRBV6-2 or TRBV6-3 with TRBJ1-5; 8 nucleotides align to TRBD1. This clonotype originated in a woman aged 80 or over with acute or convalescent COVID-19. CDR3 residues: CASSSDRVNQPQHF. The CDR3, as DNA: TGTGCCAGCAGTTCGGACAGGGTCAATCAGCCCCAGCATTTT.